Listed here are 2 T cell receptor beta chains from one sample, sequenced in a study of T cells in Graves' hyperthyroidism and ophthalmopathy. From RNA transcripts, TCR beta CDR3 regions were amplified. The HTBI set primed first-round TCR CDR3 RT-PCR. TCRdb reprocessed the multiplex PCR reads with MiXCR, giving one entry per CDR3 protein. This sample has a few hundred thousand distinct CDR3 sequences, with over 13% found just once. What was sequenced was blood. Receptor source: a woman younger than 30 with Graves' hyperthyroidism.

This clonotype was recorded at least ten times. The rearrangement links TRBV27 to TRBJ1-2; D may be TRBD1 (5 bases). CDR1 is MNHEY, CDR2 SMNVEV, per germline (reference sequence). With 5 bases removed from V and 7 bases from J, the gap between germline ends came to 17 bases. This CDR3 is 14 amino acids long. The CDR3 reads CASSDLGGSGGYTF. The CDR3 nucleotides read TGTGCCAGCAGTGACCTTGGGGGGAGTGGTGGCTACACCTTC.

This clonotype was seen at least ten times. This CDR3 is CASIDGQGVGYTF. CDR3 sequence (DNA): TGTGCCAGCATAGATGGACAGGGAGTTGGCTACACCTTC. V and J are TRBV2 and TRBJ1-2, with 8 bases identical to TRBD1. The CDR3 runs 13 residues. CDR1 and CDR2 (germline): SNHLY, FYNNEI. V shed 7 bases and J 7 bases; nucleotides not matched to a gene: 8.